One and the same sample provided the 14 T cell receptor beta chains below, sequenced in a study of technical replicates of blood from a handful of donors. Sequenced by immunoSEQ multiplex PCR; TCRdb stores in-frame clones only, minus some. This table has approximately 75,000 clones, approximately 97% appearing once. The specimen sequenced was T cells isolated from PBMCs. The source of these receptors is a human donor in good health.

V gene TRBV28 combines with J gene TRBJ1-5; no reliable D call. V lost 1 base, J lost 5 bases, and 12 bases lay in between. The germline gives CDR1 MDHEN, CDR2 SYDVKM. The CDR3 covers 15 residues. Written as DNA, the CDR3 is TGTGCCAGCAGTTTATCCGGGGATAGGGATCAGCCCCAGCATTTT. The encoded protein is CASSLSGDRDQPQHF. Full variable domain (remainder filled in from reference TRBV28 and TRBJ1-5): DVKVTQSSRYLVKRTGEKVFLECVQDMDHENMFWYRQDPGLGLRLIYFSYDVKMKEKGDIPEGYSVSREKKERFSLILESASTNQTSMYLCASSLSGDRDQPQHFGDGTRLSIL.

The chain joins TRBV23-1 to TRBJ2-2; possibly TRBD1 for D (5 bases). TRBV23-1 is filed as an ORF, its function uncertain. V gave up 8 bases and J gave up 5 bases, with 21 bases separating them. The CDR3 is 16 amino acids. In DNA form, the CDR3 reads TGCGCCAGCGGACCTGACAGAAGTCCGAGGACCGGGGAGCTGTTTTTT. Its protein product is CASGPDRSPRTGELFF.

This chain connects TRBV27 to TRBJ2-2; D might be TRBD2 (7 bases). The V gene lost 4 bases and the J gene lost 2 bases, with 17 bases spanning the gap. Germline V gene sequence: CDR1 MNHEY, CDR2 SMNVEV (reference sequence). The CDR3 runs 17 residues. CDR3 in amino acids: CASSSPRGGENTGELFF. In nucleotides, the CDR3 is TGTGCCAGCAGTTCGCCGAGGGGGGGCGAAAACACCGGGGAGCTGTTTTTT.

J is TRBJ2-4 and V is TRBV6-6, with D uncertain. The ends were cut back, 7 bases at V and 2 bases at J, with 9 bases in the middle. Germline CDR1 is MNHNY and CDR2 is SVGAGI (reference sequence). This CDR3 is 13 amino acids long. This chain's CDR3 is CASIEETKNIQYF. DNA of the CDR3: TGTGCCAGCATCGAGGAAACCAAAAACATTCAGTACTTC.

The chain carries TRBV7-8 and TRBJ2-3; the match to TRBD2 covers 10 bases. J was trimmed by 2 bases and V by 1 base; bases with no gene match: 12. The CDR3 totals 19 residues. Looked up from germline, CDR1 is SGHVS and CDR2 is FQNEAQ. This CDR3 is CASSLERPSGRGDTDTQYF. CDR3 nucleotides: TGTGCCAGCAGCTTAGAAAGGCCTAGCGGGAGAGGGGACACAGATACGCAGTATTTT.

This sequence joins TRBV7-9 and TRBJ2-5, with D unresolved. The germline CDR1 and CDR2 sequences are SEHNR and FQNEAQ (reference sequence). The CDR3 is made up of 15 amino acids. Deletions cut 5 bases from V and 2 bases from J, with 15 bases between. CDR3 sequence: CASSPFTYLQETQYF. CDR3 DNA: TGTGCCAGCAGCCCATTTACTTACCTACAAGAGACCCAGTACTTC.

The rearrangement links TRBV7-6 to TRBJ2-7; 9 positions agree with TRBD1. The CDR3 spans 15 residues. Unmatched junction bases numbered 5, after V lost 1 base and J lost 4 bases. CDR1 SGHVS and CDR2 FNYEAQ come from the germline V gene. CDR3 amino acids: CASSLVGTGTYEQYF. The DNA for the CDR3 is TGTGCCAGCAGCTTAGTCGGGACAGGGACATACGAGCAGTACTTC. Complete variable domain (other parts from reference TRBV7-6 and TRBJ2-7): GAGVSQSPRYKVTKRGQDVALRCDPISGHVSLYWYRQALGQGPEFLTYFNYEAQQDKSGLPNDRFSAERPEGSISTLTIQRTEQRDSAMYRCASSLVGTGTYEQYFGPGTRLTVT.

The chain recombines TRBV27 with TRBJ1-2; maybe TRBD1 (6 bases). Between the trimmed V and J ends, which lost 0 bases and 4 bases, there was a span of 9 bases. The CDR3 runs to 14 residues. Germline V gene sequence: CDR1 MNHEY, CDR2 SMNVEV (reference sequence). CDR3 sequence (DNA): TGTGCCAGCAGTTTATCGGCAGGGGCCTATGGCTACACCTTC. Protein product: CASSLSAGAYGYTF.

The chain combines TRBV6-4 with TRBJ2-1, with D uncertain. This CDR3 is built from 14 residues. V was cut by 5 bases and J by 9 bases, with 17 bases left in between. The germline gives CDR1 MRHNA, CDR2 SNTAGT. CDR3 loop: CASSPVNGWAEQFF. CDR3 in DNA: TGTGCCAGCAGTCCGGTTAATGGTTGGGCTGAGCAGTTCTTC.

The J gene is TRBJ2-7, the V gene TRBV15, with 7 bases matching TRBD2. Looked up from germline, CDR1 is LNHNV and CDR2 is YYDKDF (reference sequence). With V trimmed by 5 bases and J by 3 bases, 10 bases remained unmatched. The CDR3 spans 15 residues. As DNA, the CDR3 is TGTGCCACCAGCCCCCGTTCGGGCGGGAGCTACGAGCAGTACTTC. Its translation: CATSPRSGGSYEQYF.

V and J are TRBV6-5 and TRBJ2-1, with D tentatively TRBD1 (6 bases). The V end lost 2 bases, the J end lost 7 bases, and 12 bases lay between the germline ends. The CDR3 contains 14 residues. Germline V gene sequence: CDR1 MNHEY, CDR2 SVGAGI. The CDR3 here is CASSYQGRVNEQFF. CDR3 nucleotide sequence: TGTGCCAGCAGTTACCAGGGGCGGGTGAATGAGCAGTTCTTC.

The genes are TRBV5-6 and TRBJ1-3, with 7 bases lining up with TRBD1. Germline V gives CDR1 SGHDT, CDR2 YYEEEE. CDR3 length: 17 amino acids. V trimming: 0 bases; J trimming: 3 bases; junction bases outside the gene matches: 9. CDR3 amino acids: CASSLAWRDSGGNTIYF. In DNA form, the CDR3 reads TGTGCCAGCAGCTTGGCCTGGCGGGACAGCGGTGGAAACACCATATATTTT.

The chain links TRBV5-4 to TRBJ2-3; D is possibly TRBD2 (6 bases). V was shortened by 0 bases and J by 2 bases, with 19 bases between the two germline ends. Germline assignment: CDR1 SGHNT and CDR2 YYREEE (reference sequence). The CDR3 consists of 18 residues. The CDR3 nucleotides are TGTGCCAGCAGCTTGGATGCTGGTGCGGGGCCAATCACAGATACGCAGTATTTT. This sequence encodes CASSLDAGAGPITDTQYF.

The chain joins TRBV5-1 to TRBJ2-3; 8 bases fit TRBD1. From germline, CDR1 is SGHRS and CDR2 YFSETQ. After removal of 0 bases from V and 4 bases from J, the junction contained 4 bases not matched to a gene. This CDR3 comprises 15 residues. CDR3 region: CASSLEDRASDTQYF. In DNA form, the CDR3 reads TGCGCCAGCAGCTTGGAGGACAGGGCGTCAGATACGCAGTATTTT.